This T cell receptor (beta chain) was profiled in a study of T cells in Graves' hyperthyroidism and ophthalmopathy. The study, taken as a whole, reports: Onset of ophthalmopathy came a median 6.5 months after the model predicted it.

Trimming removed 5 bases from V and 9 bases from J; junction bases left unmatched: 16. This CDR3 spans 18 amino acids. CDR1 is SEHNR, CDR2 FQNEAQ, per germline (reference sequence). RNA transcripts gave rise to amplified TCR beta CDR3 regions. Primed by the HTBI set, a first-round RT-PCR was run on the TCR CDR3. TCRdb re-derived calls from the multiplex PCR reads in MiXCR, one entry per CDR3 protein. The sample carries 500,000 to 600,000 distinct CDR3 sequences, 46% recorded once. Patients aged 18 to 65 had newly diagnosed hyperthyroidism of under 2 months' duration. Each diagnosis was grounded in clinical symptoms, serum thyroxine and TRAb, thyroid ultrasound, and orbital computed tomography. This clonotype appeared once. Its antigen is still unknown.

The sequence came from a woman aged 18-29 years with Graves' hyperthyroidism. The J gene is TRBJ2-7, the V gene TRBV7-9, with 16 bases matching TRBD2. The sample consisted of peripheral blood or thyroid tissue (not recorded which). CDR3 in amino acids: CASSQLPGTSGRAPVQYF. CDR3 DNA: TGTGCCAGCAGCCAACTGCCCGGGACTAGCGGGAGGGCCCCGGTGCAGTACTTC. The entire variable domain, with the rest obtained from reference TRBV7-9 and TRBJ2-7, is as follows: DTGVSQNPRHKITKRGQNVTFRCDPISEHNRLYWYRQTLGQGPEFLTYFQNEAQLEKSRLLSDRFSAERPKGSFSTLEIQRTEQGDSAMYLCASSQLPGTSGRAPVQYFGPGTRLTVT.